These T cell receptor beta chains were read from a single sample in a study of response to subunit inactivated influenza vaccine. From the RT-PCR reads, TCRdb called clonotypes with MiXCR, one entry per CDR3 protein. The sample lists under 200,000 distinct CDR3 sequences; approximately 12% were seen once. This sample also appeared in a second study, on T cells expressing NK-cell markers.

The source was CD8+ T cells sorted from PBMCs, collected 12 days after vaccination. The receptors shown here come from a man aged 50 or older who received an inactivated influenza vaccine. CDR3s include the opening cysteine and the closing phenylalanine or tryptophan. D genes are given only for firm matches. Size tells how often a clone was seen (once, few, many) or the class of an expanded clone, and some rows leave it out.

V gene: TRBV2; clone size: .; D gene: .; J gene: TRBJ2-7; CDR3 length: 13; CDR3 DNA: TGTGCCAGCACCCCGAGTACAGGCTACGAGCAGTACTTC; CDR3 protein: CASTPSTGYEQYF
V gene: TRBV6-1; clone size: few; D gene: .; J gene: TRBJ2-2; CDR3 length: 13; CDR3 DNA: TGTGCCAGCTCCAGGGGTTTCACCGGGGAGCTGTTTTTT; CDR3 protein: CASSRGFTGELFF
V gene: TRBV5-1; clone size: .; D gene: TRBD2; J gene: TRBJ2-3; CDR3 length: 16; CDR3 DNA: TGCGCCAGCAGCATTTCTAGCGGGGGGAGCACAGATACGCAGTATTTT; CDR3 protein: CASSISSGGSTDTQYF
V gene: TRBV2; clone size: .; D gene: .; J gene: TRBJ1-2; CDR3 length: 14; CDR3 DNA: TGTGCCAGCAGTGAAGGGATAAAGGGATGGGGCTACACCTTC; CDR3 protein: CASSEGIKGWGYTF
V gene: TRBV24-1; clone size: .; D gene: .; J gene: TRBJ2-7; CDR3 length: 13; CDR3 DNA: TGTGCCACCAGTGGAAGGGATTCCTACGAGCAGTACTTC; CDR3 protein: CATSGRDSYEQYF
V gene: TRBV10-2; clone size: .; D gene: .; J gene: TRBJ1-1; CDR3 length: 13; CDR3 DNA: TGCGCCAGCGGGGCAGGGACGAACACTGAAGCTTTCTTT; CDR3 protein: CASGAGTNTEAFF
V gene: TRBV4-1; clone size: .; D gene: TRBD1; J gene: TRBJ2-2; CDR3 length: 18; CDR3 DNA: TGCGCCAGCAGCCAAATAGGACGGGAGACAGGGGACACCGGGGAGCTGTTTTTT; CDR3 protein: CASSQIGRETGDTGELFF
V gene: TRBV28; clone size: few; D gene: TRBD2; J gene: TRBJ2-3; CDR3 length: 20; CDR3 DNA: TGTGCCAGCAGGACGCTCCAGGGACTAGCGGGAGACCCAGGGATAGATACGCAGTATTTT; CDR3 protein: CASRTLQGLAGDPGIDTQYF
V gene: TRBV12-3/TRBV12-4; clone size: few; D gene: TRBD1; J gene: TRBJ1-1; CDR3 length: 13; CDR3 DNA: TGTGCCAGCAGGAACAGGGGGCGGTCTGAAGCTTTCTTT; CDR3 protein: CASRNRGRSEAFF
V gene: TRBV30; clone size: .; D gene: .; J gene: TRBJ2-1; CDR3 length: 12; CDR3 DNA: TGTGCCTGGAGTGGTTGGTTTCGTGGGCAGTTCTTC; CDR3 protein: CAWSGWFRGQFF
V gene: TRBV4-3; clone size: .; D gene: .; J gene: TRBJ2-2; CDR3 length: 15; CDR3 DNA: TGCGCCAGCAGCCAAGAACGACTCGATCGGGGGGAGCTGTTTTTT; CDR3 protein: CASSQERLDRGELFF
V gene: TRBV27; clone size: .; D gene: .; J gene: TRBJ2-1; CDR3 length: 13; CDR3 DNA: TGTGCCAGCAGTCCGCTTACTAGGATTGAGCAGTTCTTC; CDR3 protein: CASSPLTRIEQFF
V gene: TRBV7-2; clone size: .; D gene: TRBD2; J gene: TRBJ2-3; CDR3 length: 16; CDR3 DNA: TGTGCCAGCAGCGTACGGGGGGGCCCCAGGGCAGATACGCAGTATTTT; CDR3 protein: CASSVRGGPRADTQYF
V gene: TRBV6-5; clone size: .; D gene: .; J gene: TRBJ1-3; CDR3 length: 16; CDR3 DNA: TGTGCCAGCAGTTACTCGAGGCAGGGCTCTGGAAACACCATATATTTT; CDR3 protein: CASSYSRQGSGNTIYF
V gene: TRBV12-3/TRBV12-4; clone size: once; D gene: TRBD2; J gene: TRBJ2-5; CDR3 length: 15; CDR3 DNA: TGTGCCAACAGTTTAGGCGGGGGGGAGTGGGAGACCCAGTACTTC; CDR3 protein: CANSLGGGEWETQYF
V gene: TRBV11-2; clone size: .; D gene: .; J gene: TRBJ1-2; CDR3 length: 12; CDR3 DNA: TGTGCCAGCAGCTCTGGGGCGTTCGGCTACACCTTC; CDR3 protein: CASSSGAFGYTF
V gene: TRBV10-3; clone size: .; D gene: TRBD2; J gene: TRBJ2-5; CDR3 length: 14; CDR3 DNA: TGTGCCATCAGTGACCCGGGGGGATGGGAGACCCAGTACTTC; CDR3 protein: CAISDPGGWETQYF